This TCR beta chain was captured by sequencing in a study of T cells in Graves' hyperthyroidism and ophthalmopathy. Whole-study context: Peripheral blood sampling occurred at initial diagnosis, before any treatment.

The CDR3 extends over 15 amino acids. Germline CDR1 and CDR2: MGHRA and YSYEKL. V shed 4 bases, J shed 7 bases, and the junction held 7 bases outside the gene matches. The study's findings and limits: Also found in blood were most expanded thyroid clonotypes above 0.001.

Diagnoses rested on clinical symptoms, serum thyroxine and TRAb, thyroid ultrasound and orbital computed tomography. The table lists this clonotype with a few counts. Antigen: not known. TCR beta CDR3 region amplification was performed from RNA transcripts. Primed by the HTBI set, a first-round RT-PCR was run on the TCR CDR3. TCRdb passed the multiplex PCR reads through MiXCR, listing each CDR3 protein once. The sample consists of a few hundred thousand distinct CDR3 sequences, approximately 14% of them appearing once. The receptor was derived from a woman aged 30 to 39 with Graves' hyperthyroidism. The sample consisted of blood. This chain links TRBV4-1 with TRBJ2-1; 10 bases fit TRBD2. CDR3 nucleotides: TGCGCCAGCAGCCGGGGCCTAGCGGGAGCGAATGAGCAGTTCTTC. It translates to CASSRGLAGANEQFF.